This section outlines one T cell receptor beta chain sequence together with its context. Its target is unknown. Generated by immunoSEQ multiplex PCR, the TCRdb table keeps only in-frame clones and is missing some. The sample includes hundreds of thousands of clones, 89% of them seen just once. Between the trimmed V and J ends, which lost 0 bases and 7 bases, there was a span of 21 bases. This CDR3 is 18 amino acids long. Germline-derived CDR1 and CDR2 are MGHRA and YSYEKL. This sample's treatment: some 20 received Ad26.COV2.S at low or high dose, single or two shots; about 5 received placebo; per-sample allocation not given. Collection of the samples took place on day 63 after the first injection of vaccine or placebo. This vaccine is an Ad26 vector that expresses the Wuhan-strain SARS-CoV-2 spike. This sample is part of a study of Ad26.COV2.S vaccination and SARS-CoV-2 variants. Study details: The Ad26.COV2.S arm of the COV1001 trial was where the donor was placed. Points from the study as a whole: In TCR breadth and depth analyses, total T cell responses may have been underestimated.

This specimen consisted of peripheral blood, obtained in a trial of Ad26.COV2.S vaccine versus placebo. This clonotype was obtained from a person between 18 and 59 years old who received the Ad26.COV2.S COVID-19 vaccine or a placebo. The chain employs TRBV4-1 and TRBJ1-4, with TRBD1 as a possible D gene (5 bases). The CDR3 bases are TGCGCCAGCAGCCAAGATCGGGAAGGGCCCCAGGGTGGTGAAAAACTGTTTTTT. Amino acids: CASSQDREGPQGGEKLFF.